These 8 T cell receptor beta chains were sequenced from one sample in a study of blood T cell repertoires in COVID-19. Assay used: immunoSEQ multiplex PCR; TCRdb lists only in-frame clones, some missing. The sample carries tens of thousands of clones, around 90% recorded once. The specimen was peripheral blood. The origin of the receptors is a human donor in a cohort sampled during active COVID-19.

The V gene is TRBV6-1, the J gene TRBJ2-7; D ambiguous. Germline loops: CDR1 MNHNS, CDR2 SASEGT. V lost 2 bases to trimming and J lost 8 bases, with 10 bases between them. This CDR3 contains 12 residues. The CDR3 DNA sequence: TGTGCCAGCAGTGAATTCCATCAGAAGCAGTACGTC. It yields the protein CASSEFHQKQYV.

The V gene is TRBV6-1, the J gene TRBJ1-2, with TRBD1 as a possible D gene (6 bases). The germline gives CDR1 MNHNS, CDR2 SASEGT. The CDR3 has 13 residues. The V end lost 2 bases, the J end lost 5 bases, and 9 bases lay between the germline ends. The CDR3 nucleotides are TGTGCCAGCAGTGAAACAGGGCTGTATGGCTACACCTTC. Its protein is CASSETGLYGYTF.

J is TRBJ1-3 and V is TRBV28; 7 bases are shared with TRBD1. CDR1 MDHEN and CDR2 SYDVKM come from the germline V gene. The V gene end was trimmed by 6 bases and the J gene end by 4 bases; junction bases not matched to a gene: 9. The CDR3 loop spans 15 amino acids. In DNA, the CDR3 is TGTGCCAGCAGCCCCCCAGGGGGGTCGGGAAACACCATATATTTT. Amino acid sequence: CASSPPGGSGNTIYF. The full variable domain, in which reference TRBV28 and TRBJ1-3 provide the parts outside the CDR3, is DVKVTQSSRYLVKRTGEKVFLECVQDMDHENMFWYRQDPGLGLRLIYFSYDVKMKEKGDIPEGYSVSREKKERFSLILESASTNQTSMYLCASSPPGGSGNTIYFGEGSWLTVV.

The chain recombines TRBV19 with TRBJ1-1; D uncertain. This CDR3 is built from 14 residues. V was shortened by 4 bases and J by 4 bases, with 13 bases between the two germline ends. Per the germline V gene, CDR1 is LNHDA and CDR2 is SQIVND (reference sequence). The CDR3 bases are TGTGCCAGTAGTAATTACGGGTTGGGCACTGAAGCTTTCTTT. It encodes CASSNYGLGTEAFF.

In its sample, this clone was seen once. The chain has TRBV19 and TRBJ1-1; a weak D match, TRBD1 (6 bases). V lost 8 bases and J lost 4, with 14 bases in between. This CDR3 is built from 13 residues. CDR1 LNHDA and CDR2 SQIVND come from the germline V gene (reference sequence). CDR3 DNA: TGTGCCAGTTCCCTCGGACAGATCACTGAAGCTTTCTTT. Amino acids: CASSLGQITEAFF. The full variable domain, rest sourced from reference TRBV19 and TRBJ1-1, is DGGITQSPKYLFRKEGQNVTLSCEQNLNHDAMYWYRQDPGQGLRLIYYSQIVNDFQKGDIAEGYSVSREKKESFPLTVTSAQKNPTAFYLCASSLGQITEAFFGQGTRLTVV.

V is TRBV7-2 and J is TRBJ1-3; D is unresolved. Trimming took off 6 bases at V and 4 bases at J, with 7 bases between the two ends. CDR1 is SGHTA and CDR2 is FQGNSA in the germline V gene. This CDR3 contains 12 residues. CDR3 loop: CASRSSGNTIYF. For the CDR3, the DNA is TGTGCCAGCAGGTCGTCGGGAAACACCATATATTTT.

V gene TRBV19 combines with J gene TRBJ2-6, with 14 bases lining up with TRBD2. In germline, CDR1 is LNHDA, CDR2 SQIVND (reference sequence). V lost 2 bases to trimming and J lost 2 bases; unmatched junction nucleotides: 17. The length of the CDR3 is 23 residues. Written as DNA, the CDR3 is TGTGCCAGTAGTATACGCCCCCTGGGACTAGCGGGAGACCCTGGCACTGGGGCCAACGTCCTGACTTTC. Translated: CASSIRPLGLAGDPGTGANVLTF.

The chain couples TRBV6-2 or TRBV6-3 to TRBJ2-2, with 7 bases lining up with TRBD1. Germline V gene data show CDR1 as MNHEY and CDR2 as SVGEGT. This CDR3 is 18 amino acids long. V lost 2 bases, J lost 5 bases, and 14 bases stayed unmatched. The CDR3 protein is CASSYVRRGLWGTGELFF. The CDR3 bases are TGTGCCAGCAGTTACGTTAGAAGGGGGCTGTGGGGAACCGGGGAGCTGTTTTTT.